The clone carrying this T cell receptor (beta chain) has only a few counts. What it binds is unknown. This sample stems from a study of identical twins. Template switching added a universal primer site; cDNA carried unique molecular identifiers. One entry per CDR3 protein results from TCRdb running MiXCR on the 5' RACE reads. Of hundreds of thousands of distinct CDR3 sequences detected, around 8.6% appear once; the ten largest clones hold around 0.95%. Study observations and caveats: In drawing conclusions, the study used cross-sectional statistical analysis and did not follow the same donors.

CDR3 size: 18 residues. CDR1 and CDR2 (germline): DFQATT, SNEGSKA (reference sequence). V shed 2 bases and J shed 0 bases, with 22 bases lying between them. This sample was also put to use in a study of yellow fever vaccine responses in identical twins.

The chain joins TRBV20-1 to TRBJ1-1, with D uncertain. The sample taken for sequencing was PBMCs. The clonotype was recovered from a woman under 30 in good health. The CDR3 loop is CSARTPSTRTVMNTEAFF. The CDR3 DNA sequence: TGCAGTGCTAGAACCCCTTCTACCCGGACGGTTATGAACACTGAAGCTTTCTTT.